Listed below are T cell receptor beta chains from one sample, sequenced in a study of T cells in Graves' hyperthyroidism and ophthalmopathy. TCRdb processed the multiplex PCR reads anew with MiXCR; each CDR3 protein has one entry. The table shows roughly 700,000 distinct CDR3 sequences, with approximately 15% occurring only once. The source material was blood. These TCRs come from a woman aged 18-35 years with Graves' hyperthyroidism. Each CDR3 is given with its conserved first and last residue. Fields, in order: J gene, D gene, V gene, clone size, CDR3 protein, CDR3 DNA. A D gene is named only where the DNA matches it firmly. Some rows mark clone size as missing; the rest say once, few, many or name a class of expanded clone.

TRBJ1-1,NA,TRBV4-1,NA,CASSNPPGGLREAFF,TGCGCCAGCAGTAATCCGCCCGGGGGTCTCCGTGAAGCTTTCTTT
TRBJ2-1,TRBD2,TRBV20-1,many,CSARVSGGRAVGRQFF,TGCAGTGCTAGGGTTTCCGGCGGGAGGGCGGTTGGGAGGCAGTTCTTC
TRBJ2-7,NA,TRBV20-1,few,CSASADSYEQYF,TGCAGTGCTAGCGCAGATTCCTACGAGCAGTACTTC
TRBJ1-1,NA,TRBV12-3/TRBV12-4,many,CASSWGTSAEAFF,TGTGCCAGCAGCTGGGGGACTTCGGCTGAAGCTTTCTTT
TRBJ2-3,TRBD2,TRBV7-2,many,CASSLLAGGQSGAVAQYF,TGTGCCAGCAGCCTACTAGCGGGAGGCCAATCCGGGGCCGTGGCGCAGTATTTT
TRBJ1-2,NA,TRBV11-3,NA,CASSSGQTDYGYTF,TGTGCCAGCAGCTCTGGACAGACTGACTATGGCTACACCTTC
TRBJ2-3,TRBD2,TRBV7-9,many,CASSPGLAGGGTDTQYF,TGTGCCAGCAGCCCGGGACTAGCGGGAGGGGGCACAGATACGCAGTATTTT
TRBJ2-1,TRBD2,TRBV29-1,many,CSVDLAANEQFF,TGCAGCGTTGACCTAGCGGCCAATGAGCAGTTCTTC
TRBJ2-7,TRBD1,TRBV2,few,CASSDEGAGEQYF,TGTGCCAGCAGTGATGAGGGGGCGGGCGAGCAGTACTTC
TRBJ1-5,NA,TRBV4-3,NA,CASSQEAGGLDQPQHF,TGCGCCAGCAGCCAAGAAGCCGGAGGGTTGGATCAGCCCCAGCATTTT
TRBJ1-1,NA,TRBV4-1,many,CASSQILTKMNTEAFF,TGCGCCAGCAGCCAAATATTGACAAAGATGAACACTGAAGCTTTCTTT
TRBJ2-4,TRBD2,TRBV30,many,CAWSPRGKLAKNIQYF,TGTGCCTGGAGCCCGCGGGGGAAACTAGCCAAAAACATTCAGTACTTC
TRBJ2-7,TRBD2,TRBV7-9,many,CASSFMREELHEQYF,TGTGCCAGCAGCTTCATGCGGGAGGAACTCCACGAGCAGTACTTC
TRBJ1-6,NA,TRBV11-2,few,CASSLRVLDVLPLHF,TGTGCCAGCAGCTTACGGGTTCTGGACGTTCTCCCCCTCCACTTT
TRBJ1-5,NA,TRBV6-2/TRBV6-3,many,CASSYSAGGNQPQHF,TGTGCCAGCAGTTACAGCGCAGGGGGCAATCAGCCCCAGCATTTT
TRBJ2-5,TRBD1,TRBV18,many,CASSPWTPGTGNQETQYF,TGTGCCAGCTCACCGTGGACCCCCGGGACAGGGAACCAAGAGACCCAGTACTTC
TRBJ2-1,TRBD2,TRBV7-9,few,CASSLISRENSRGSYNEQFF,TGTGCCAGCAGCTTAATCTCGCGGGAGAATTCTCGTGGCTCCTACAATGAGCAGTTCTTC
TRBJ2-2,NA,TRBV5-6,NA,CASSLKGLSGELFF,TGTGCCAGCAGCTTGAAGGGCTTGTCCGGGGAGCTGTTTTTT
TRBJ2-1,NA,TRBV28,many,CASRVGSLAANEQFF,TGTGCCAGCAGAGTAGGATCCCTAGCAGCGAATGAGCAGTTCTTC
TRBJ2-7,TRBD1,TRBV3-1,NA,CASSQSPDRADEQYF,TGTGCCAGCAGCCAAAGCCCGGACAGGGCGGACGAGCAGTACTTC
TRBJ2-3,NA,TRBV30,many,CAWSVLLTDTQYF,TGTGCCTGGAGTGTACTGCTAACGGATACGCAGTATTTT
TRBJ1-4,NA,TRBV4-1,few,CASSPGFVEKLFF,TGCGCCAGCAGCCCGGGTTTTGTCGAAAAACTGTTTTTT
TRBJ2-7,NA,TRBV27,many,CASSTPGLSSYEQYF,TGTGCCAGCAGCACGCCAGGACTGAGCTCCTACGAGCAGTACTTC
TRBJ1-6,NA,TRBV12-3/TRBV12-4,few,CASSKEAMNNSPLHF,TGTGCCAGCAGTAAGGAGGCTATGAATAATTCACCCCTCCACTTT
TRBJ2-3,NA,TRBV2,many,CASSVRGDTQYF,TGTGCCAGCAGTGTACGGGGAGATACGCAGTATTTT
TRBJ2-3,NA,TRBV20-1,many,CSAALRDLSTDTQYF,TGCAGTGCTGCTTTGAGGGATTTAAGCACAGATACGCAGTATTTT
TRBJ1-5,NA,TRBV6-1,NA,CASSDRGRTSNQPQHF,TGTGCCAGCAGTGACCGAGGACGTACTAGCAATCAGCCCCAGCATTTT
TRBJ1-5,NA,TRBV20-1,many,CSARLPRGQGDNQPQHF,TGCAGTGCTAGATTACCCCGGGGGCAGGGAGACAATCAGCCCCAGCATTTT
TRBJ1-2,NA,TRBV6-5,many,CASSYYDGGYTF,TGTGCCAGCAGTTACTACGACGGGGGCTACACCTTC
TRBJ2-2,NA,TRBV9,many,CASSAYSTGELFF,TGTGCCAGCAGCGCGTACTCGACCGGGGAGCTGTTTTTT
TRBJ1-5,NA,TRBV27,NA,CARGRPREGQPQHF,TGTGCCAGGGGACGCCCTAGGGAGGGTCAGCCCCAGCATTTT
TRBJ2-1,NA,TRBV7-3,many,CASSLSQNNEQFF,TGTGCCAGCAGCCTGTCCCAGAACAATGAGCAGTTCTTC
TRBJ1-2,NA,TRBV2,many,CASGPGHPSFGYTF,TGTGCCAGCGGACCGGGACACCCCTCCTTTGGCTACACCTTC
TRBJ2-7,NA,TRBV6-1,many,CASFGLPYEQYF,TGTGCCAGCTTTGGCTTGCCCTACGAGCAGTACTTC
TRBJ1-2,NA,TRBV19,few,CASSVPGGRGYTF,TGTGCCAGTAGTGTCCCTGGGGGCCGGGGCTACACCTTC
TRBJ2-6,NA,TRBV11-2,NA,CASSSPVADSSGANVLTF,TGTGCCAGCAGCTCCCCTGTAGCGGATAGCTCTGGGGCCAACGTCCTGACTTTC